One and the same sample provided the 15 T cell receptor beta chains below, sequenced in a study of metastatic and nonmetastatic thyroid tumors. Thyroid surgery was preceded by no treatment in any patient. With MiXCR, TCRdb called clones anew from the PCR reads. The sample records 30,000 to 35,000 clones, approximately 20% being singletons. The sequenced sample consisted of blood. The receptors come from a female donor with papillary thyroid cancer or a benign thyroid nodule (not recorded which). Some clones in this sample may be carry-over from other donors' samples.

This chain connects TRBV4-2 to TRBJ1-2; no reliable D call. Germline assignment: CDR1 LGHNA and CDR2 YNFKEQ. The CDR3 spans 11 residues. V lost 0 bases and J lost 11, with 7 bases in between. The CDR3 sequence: CASSQDEDYTF. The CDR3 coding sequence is TGTGCCAGCAGCCAAGATGAGGATTACACCTTC.

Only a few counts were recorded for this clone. Here the CDR3 reads CASSPNLQTGKLFF. CDR3 nucleotide sequence: TGTGCCAGCAGCCCGAACTTGCAGACCGGAAAACTGTTTTTT. V usage is TRBV7-6 and J usage is TRBJ1-4, with D hard to call. This CDR3 region has 14 residues. Germline V gives CDR1 SGHVS, CDR2 FNYEAQ. The V and J ends lost 5 bases and 10 bases respectively, with 17 bases between them.

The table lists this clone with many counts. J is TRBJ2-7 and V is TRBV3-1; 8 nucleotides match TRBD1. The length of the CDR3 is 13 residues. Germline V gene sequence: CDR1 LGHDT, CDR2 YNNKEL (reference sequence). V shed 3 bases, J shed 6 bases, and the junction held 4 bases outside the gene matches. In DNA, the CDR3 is TGTGCCAGCAGCCAGACGACAGGGGCCGAGCAGTACTTC. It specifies CASSQTTGAEQYF.

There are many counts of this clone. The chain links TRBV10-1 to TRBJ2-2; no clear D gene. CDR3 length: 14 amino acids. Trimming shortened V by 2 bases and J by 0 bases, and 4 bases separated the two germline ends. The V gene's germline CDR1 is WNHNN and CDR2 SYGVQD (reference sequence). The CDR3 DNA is TGCGCCAGCAGTGAGACCCCGAACACCGGGGAGCTGTTTTTT. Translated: CASSETPNTGELFF.

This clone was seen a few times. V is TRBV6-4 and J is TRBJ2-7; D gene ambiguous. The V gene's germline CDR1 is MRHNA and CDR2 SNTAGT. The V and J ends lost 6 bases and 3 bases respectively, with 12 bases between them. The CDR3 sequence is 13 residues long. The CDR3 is CASRRLGDYEQYF. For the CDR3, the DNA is TGTGCCAGCAGGAGACTCGGTGACTACGAGCAGTACTTC.

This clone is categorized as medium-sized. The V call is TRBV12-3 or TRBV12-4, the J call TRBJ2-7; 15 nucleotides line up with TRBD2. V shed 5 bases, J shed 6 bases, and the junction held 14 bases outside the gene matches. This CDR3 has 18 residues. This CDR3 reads CASSTSPGTSGGFGEQYF. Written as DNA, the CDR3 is TGTGCCAGCAGTACTAGCCCCGGGACTAGCGGGGGGTTTGGCGAGCAGTACTTC.

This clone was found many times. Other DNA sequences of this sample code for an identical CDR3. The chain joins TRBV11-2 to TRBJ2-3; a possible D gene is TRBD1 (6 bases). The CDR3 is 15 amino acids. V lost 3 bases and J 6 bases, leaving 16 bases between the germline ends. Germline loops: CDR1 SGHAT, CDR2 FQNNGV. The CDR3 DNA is TGTGCCAGCAGCTTCGACCAGGGGAATACGGATACGCAGTATTTT. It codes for CASSFDQGNTDTQYF.

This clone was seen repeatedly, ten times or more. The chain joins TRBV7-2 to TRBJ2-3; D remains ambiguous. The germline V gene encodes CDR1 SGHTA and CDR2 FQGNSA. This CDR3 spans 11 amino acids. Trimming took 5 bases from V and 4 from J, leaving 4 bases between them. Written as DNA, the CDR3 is TGTGCCAGCAGCCGTGCAGATACGCAGTATTTT. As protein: CASSRADTQYF.

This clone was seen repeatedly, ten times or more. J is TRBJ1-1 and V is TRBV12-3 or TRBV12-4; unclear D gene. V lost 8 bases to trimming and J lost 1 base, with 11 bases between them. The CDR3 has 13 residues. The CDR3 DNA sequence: TGTGCCAGCTGTCCAGTGGCGAACACTGAAGCTTTCTTT. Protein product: CASCPVANTEAFF.

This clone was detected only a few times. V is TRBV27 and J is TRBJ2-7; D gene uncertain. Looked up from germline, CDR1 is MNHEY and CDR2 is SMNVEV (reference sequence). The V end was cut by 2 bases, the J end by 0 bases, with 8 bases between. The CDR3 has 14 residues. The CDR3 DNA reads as TGTGCCAGCAGTTTAGGGTTTAACTCCTACGAGCAGTACTTC. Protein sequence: CASSLGFNSYEQYF.

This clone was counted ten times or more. The CDR3 coding sequence is TGTGCCAGCAGCCCCCGGGACTCACCTACTGCCCGACAGTTCTTC. It is translated as CASSPRDSPTARQFF. This rearrangement joins TRBV7-3 to TRBJ2-1, with D possibly being TRBD2 (6 bases). This CDR3 region has 15 residues. Germline V gives CDR1 SGHTA, CDR2 FQGTGA. With 5 bases removed from V and 13 bases from J, the gap between germline ends came to 24 bases.

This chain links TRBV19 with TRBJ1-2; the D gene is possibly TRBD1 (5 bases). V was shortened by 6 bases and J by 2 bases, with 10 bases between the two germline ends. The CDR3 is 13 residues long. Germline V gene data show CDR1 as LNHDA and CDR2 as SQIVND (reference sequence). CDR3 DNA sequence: TGTGCCAGTAGCTCGGACAACAACTATGGCTACACCTTC. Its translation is CASSSDNNYGYTF.

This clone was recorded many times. The CDR3 region has the DNA TGTGCCAGCAGCATCGGGACAGGGAGGACCTACGAGCAGTACTTC. It yields the protein CASSIGTGRTYEQYF. This rearrangement joins TRBV11-2 to TRBJ2-7; 9 bases align to TRBD1. The germline gives CDR1 SGHAT, CDR2 FQNNGV. This CDR3 has 15 residues. Unmatched junction bases numbered 7, after V lost 5 bases and J lost 2 bases.

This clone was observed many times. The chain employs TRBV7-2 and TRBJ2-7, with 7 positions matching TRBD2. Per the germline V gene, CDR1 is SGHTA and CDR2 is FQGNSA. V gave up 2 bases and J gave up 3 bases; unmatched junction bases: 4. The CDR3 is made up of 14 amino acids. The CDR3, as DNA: TGTGCCAGCAGCTTATTATCGGGAGGCTACGAGCAGTACTTC. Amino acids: CASSLLSGGYEQYF.

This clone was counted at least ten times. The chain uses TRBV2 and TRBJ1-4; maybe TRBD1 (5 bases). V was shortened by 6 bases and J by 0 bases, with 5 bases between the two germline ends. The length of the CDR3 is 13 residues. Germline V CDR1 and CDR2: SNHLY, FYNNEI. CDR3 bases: TGTGCCAGCAGGGGGGCAACTAATGAAAAACTGTTTTTT. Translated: CASRGATNEKLFF. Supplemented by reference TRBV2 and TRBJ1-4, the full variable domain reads EPEVTQTPSHQVTQMGQEVILRCVPISNHLYFYWYRQILGQKVEFLVSFYNNEISEKSEIFDDQFSVERPDGSNFTLKIRSTKLEDSAMYFCASRGATNEKLFFGSGTQLSVL.